The clone carrying this T cell receptor beta chain has just a few counts. No antigen is known for it. This record belongs to a study of T-cell memory formation after mild COVID-19. In the study overall: The study found TCR clusters largely donor specific. Findings and limits, study-wide: Clones that got smaller from day 15 to 85 had even CD4/CD8, while clones growing later tipped toward CD4+.

TCRdb analysed the 5' RACE reads with MiXCR anew, one entry per CDR3 protein. The sample has under 550,000 distinct CDR3 sequences, about 20% seen once. The CDR3 contains 13 residues. In germline, CDR1 is WSHSY, CDR2 SAAADI. V was shortened by 6 bases and J by 5 bases, with 10 bases between the two germline ends. This chain connects TRBV10-2 to TRBJ2-2; D gene unclear. Sequences were obtained from PBMCs or a T cell subset sorted from them (not recorded which). The clonotype originates from a man in his late teens or twenties who had mild COVID-19 (a few samples of this study predate the infection). Cell type and time point are not known. The CDR3 sequence is CASRDLGTGELFF. The CDR3 DNA reads TGCGCCAGCAGGGACCTAGGGACCGGGGAGCTGTTTTTT.